A selection of T cell receptor beta chains follows, all from one sample in a study of CD8+CD57+ T cells in acquired aplastic anemia. TCRdb fed the reads into MiXCR, producing one record per CDR3 protein. The table has over 150,000 distinct CDR3 sequences, 71% seen once. The sample consisted of sorted CD4+, CD8+, or CD8+CD57+ T cells (not recorded which) from PBMCs. The receptors come from a human donor with aplastic anemia. CDR3s include the opening cysteine and the closing phenylalanine or tryptophan. D genes are given only for firm matches. A row's size may be missing; if present it is once, few, many or a size class.

abundance	v_gene	d_gene	j_gene	len	CDR3aa	CDR3nt
-	TRBV5-5	-	TRBJ2-7	10	CASSYYEQYF	TGTGCCAGCAGCTACTACGAGCAGTACTTC
-	TRBV5-5	-	TRBJ2-7	12	CASSLDGERQYF	TGTGCCAGCAGCTTGGACGGGGAGCGGCAGTACTTC
few	TRBV7-9	TRBD1	TRBJ2-5	15	CASSLTGGFQETQYF	TGTGCCAGCAGCTTGACAGGGGGCTTCCAAGAGACCCAGTACTTC
many	TRBV7-6	-	TRBJ2-1	17	CASSLVGQLSSYNEQFF	TGTGCCAGCAGCTTAGTAGGACAGCTAAGCTCCTACAATGAGCAGTTCTTC
-	TRBV7-6	TRBD1	TRBJ1-2	18	CASSLDPVGTVANYGYTF	TGTGCCAGCAGCTTAGACCCAGTAGGGACAGTGGCGAACTATGGCTACACCTTC
-	TRBV7-3	-	TRBJ1-1	14	CASSSLTENTEAFF	TGTGCCAGCAGCTCGTTGACAGAGAACACTGAAGCTTTCTTT
-	TRBV2	-	TRBJ2-6	14	CARRDTSGANVLTF	TGTGCCAGACGGGACACGTCTGGGGCCAACGTCCTGACTTTC
-	TRBV29-1	-	TRBJ1-1	10	CSVMTAEAFF	TGCAGCGTCATGACCGCTGAAGCTTTCTTT
-	TRBV7-2	TRBD2	TRBJ2-1	15	CASSSHSGLYNEQFF	TGTGCCAGCAGCTCCCATAGCGGGCTATACAATGAGCAGTTCTTC
-	TRBV15	-	TRBJ2-7	14	CATSLTGQAYEQYF	TGTGCCACCAGCCTTACGGGGCAGGCGTACGAGCAGTACTTC
-	TRBV7-9	TRBD1	TRBJ2-6	18	CASSPTDRVIGGANVLTF	TGTGCCAGCAGCCCGACGGACAGGGTTATTGGTGGGGCCAACGTCCTGACTTTC
-	TRBV6-2/TRBV6-3	-	TRBJ1-1	13	CASRPQANTEAFF	TGTGCCAGCAGACCTCAGGCGAACACTGAAGCTTTCTTT
-	TRBV24-1	TRBD1	TRBJ2-1	16	CATSDSDRDPRNEQFF	TGTGCCACCAGTGACTCGGACAGGGATCCCAGGAATGAGCAGTTCTTC
-	TRBV9	TRBD1	TRBJ1-4	14	CASSAGQGYEKLSF	TGTGCCAGCAGCGCGGGACAGGGGTATGAAAAACTGTCTTTT
-	TRBV20-1	-	TRBJ1-2	14	CSARRVGGVYGYTF	TGCAGTGCTAGGCGGGTTGGGGGGGTCTATGGCTACACCTTC
-	TRBV29-1	-	TRBJ1-4	12	CSVVAQDEKLFF	TGCAGCGTTGTAGCACAGGATGAAAAACTGTTTTTT
-	TRBV7-2	TRBD1	TRBJ2-7	9	CASSSGQGF	TGTGCCAGCAGCTCGGGACAGGGCTTC
-	TRBV7-3	-	TRBJ1-5	13	CASSLNSDQPQHF	TGTGCCAGCAGCTTAAACTCGGATCAGCCCCAGCATTTT
once	TRBV7-9	-	TRBJ2-7	13	CASSPGGAYEQYF	TGTGCCAGCAGCCCTGGCGGGGCCTACGAGCAGTACTTC
-	TRBV7-4	-	TRBJ2-6	14	CASSRRGGANVLTF	TGTGCCAGCAGCCGGAGAGGAGGGGCCAACGTCCTGACTTTC
-	TRBV9	TRBD2	TRBJ2-3	15	CASSFSGGHGDTQYF	TGTGCCAGCAGCTTTAGCGGGGGGCATGGAGATACGCAGTATTTT
once	TRBV11-2	TRBD2	TRBJ2-3	17	CASSFPGLAGGPDTQYF	TGTGCCAGCAGCTTTCCAGGACTAGCGGGAGGGCCAGATACGCAGTATTTT
-	TRBV24-1	-	TRBJ2-1	14	CATSDLPGSNEQFF	TGTGCCACCAGTGATTTGCCGGGATCAAATGAGCAGTTCTTC
-	TRBV20-1	-	TRBJ2-5	13	CSPPGAAGETQYF	TGCAGTCCTCCCGGGGCAGCGGGAGAGACCCAGTACTTC
-	TRBV2	-	TRBJ1-1	13	CASSEDWNTEAFF	TGTGCCAGCAGTGAAGACTGGAACACTGAAGCTTTCTTT
-	TRBV20-1	TRBD1	TRBJ2-7	13	CSAPGTGTYEQYF	TGCAGTGCCCCCGGGACAGGGACCTACGAGCAGTACTTC
-	TRBV5-1	-	TRBJ2-5	16	CASGRELRDSGETQYF	TGCGCCAGCGGAAGGGAGCTACGAGACTCAGGGGAGACCCAGTACTTC
-	TRBV11-1	-	TRBJ2-1	12	CASSLDPDEQFF	TGTGCCAGCAGCTTAGATCCAGATGAGCAGTTCTTC
few	TRBV25-1	TRBD1	TRBJ2-7	16	CASSGSGTGPFGEQYF	TGTGCCAGCAGTGGATCCGGGACAGGGCCCTTCGGGGAGCAGTACTTC
once	TRBV15	TRBD2	TRBJ2-7	16	CATSIGTSGITSEQYF	TGTGCCACCAGCATAGGGACTAGCGGGATCACCAGCGAGCAGTACTTC
few	TRBV29-1	TRBD1	TRBJ1-2	13	CSAVQGANYGYTF	TGCAGCGCCGTCCAGGGGGCGAACTATGGCTACACCTTC
few	TRBV25-1	TRBD2	TRBJ2-7	22	CARDPLPGQDSRLAGIPYEQYF	TGTGCTAGAGATCCCCTACCGGGACAGGACTCCCGACTAGCGGGCATCCCCTACGAGCAGTACTTC
-	TRBV12-5	TRBD1	TRBJ1-5	15	CASSWRGQGVEPQHF	TGTGCCAGCAGTTGGAGGGGACAGGGTGTGGAGCCCCAGCATTTT
-	TRBV5-1	-	TRBJ1-1	14	CASSLSGVNTEAFF	TGCGCCAGCAGCTTGAGTGGGGTGAACACTGAAGCTTTCTTT
-	TRBV7-2	TRBD2	TRBJ2-1	15	CASSSRTSGTNEQFF	TGTGCCAGCAGCTCAAGGACTAGCGGGACCAACGAGCAGTTCTTC
once	TRBV7-9	TRBD1	TRBJ2-5	15	CASSLEGTALETQYF	TGTGCCAGCAGCTTAGAGGGGACAGCCTTGGAGACCCAGTACTTC
-	TRBV7-8	-	TRBJ2-1	16	CASSSQASRSYNEQFF	TGTGCCAGCAGCTCACAGGCTAGCCGCTCCTACAATGAGCAGTTCTTC
-	TRBV7-3	-	TRBJ2-1	16	CASSIRGQSSYNEQFF	TGTGCCAGCAGTATTAGGGGACAAAGCTCCTACAATGAGCAGTTCTTC
-	TRBV24-1	TRBD2	TRBJ2-1	15	CATKASGRAYNEQFF	TGTGCCACCAAAGCTAGCGGGAGGGCCTACAATGAGCAGTTCTTC
-	TRBV29-1	TRBD1	TRBJ2-3	17	CSPKQGQGAGGTDTQYF	TGCAGCCCTAAGCAAGGACAGGGGGCTGGAGGCACAGATACGCAGTATTTT
-	TRBV5-5	-	TRBJ2-7	14	CASSLDALGYEQYF	TGTGCCAGCAGCTTAGACGCTTTGGGTTACGAGCAGTACTTC
once	TRBV24-1	-	TRBJ2-7	12	CAPGGGGYEQYF	TGTGCCCCTGGCGGCGGAGGCTACGAGCAGTACTTC
-	TRBV12-3/TRBV12-4	-	TRBJ2-1	15	CASSLWGGLNNEQFF	TGTGCCAGCAGTTTATGGGGGGGGCTTAACAATGAGCAGTTCTTC
-	TRBV20-1	-	TRBJ1-1	12	CSARSPNTEAFF	TGCAGTGCTAGGAGCCCCAACACTGAAGCTTTCTTT
-	TRBV7-9	-	TRBJ1-2	14	CASSSSRDQGGYTF	TGTGCCAGCAGCTCCTCGAGGGACCAGGGAGGCTACACCTTC
-	TRBV10-3	-	TRBJ1-2	14	CAISEGRALYGYIF	TGTGCCATCAGTGAGGGTAGGGCCCTCTATGGCTACATCTTC
-	TRBV2	-	TRBJ1-1	13	CASSVNRDTEAFF	TGTGCCAGCAGTGTAAACCGGGACACTGAAGCTTTCTTT
-	TRBV2	TRBD1	TRBJ1-1	17	CASSRDRTLLSNTEDFF	TGTGCCAGCAGTCGGGACAGAACATTACTATCGAACACTGAAGATTTCTTT